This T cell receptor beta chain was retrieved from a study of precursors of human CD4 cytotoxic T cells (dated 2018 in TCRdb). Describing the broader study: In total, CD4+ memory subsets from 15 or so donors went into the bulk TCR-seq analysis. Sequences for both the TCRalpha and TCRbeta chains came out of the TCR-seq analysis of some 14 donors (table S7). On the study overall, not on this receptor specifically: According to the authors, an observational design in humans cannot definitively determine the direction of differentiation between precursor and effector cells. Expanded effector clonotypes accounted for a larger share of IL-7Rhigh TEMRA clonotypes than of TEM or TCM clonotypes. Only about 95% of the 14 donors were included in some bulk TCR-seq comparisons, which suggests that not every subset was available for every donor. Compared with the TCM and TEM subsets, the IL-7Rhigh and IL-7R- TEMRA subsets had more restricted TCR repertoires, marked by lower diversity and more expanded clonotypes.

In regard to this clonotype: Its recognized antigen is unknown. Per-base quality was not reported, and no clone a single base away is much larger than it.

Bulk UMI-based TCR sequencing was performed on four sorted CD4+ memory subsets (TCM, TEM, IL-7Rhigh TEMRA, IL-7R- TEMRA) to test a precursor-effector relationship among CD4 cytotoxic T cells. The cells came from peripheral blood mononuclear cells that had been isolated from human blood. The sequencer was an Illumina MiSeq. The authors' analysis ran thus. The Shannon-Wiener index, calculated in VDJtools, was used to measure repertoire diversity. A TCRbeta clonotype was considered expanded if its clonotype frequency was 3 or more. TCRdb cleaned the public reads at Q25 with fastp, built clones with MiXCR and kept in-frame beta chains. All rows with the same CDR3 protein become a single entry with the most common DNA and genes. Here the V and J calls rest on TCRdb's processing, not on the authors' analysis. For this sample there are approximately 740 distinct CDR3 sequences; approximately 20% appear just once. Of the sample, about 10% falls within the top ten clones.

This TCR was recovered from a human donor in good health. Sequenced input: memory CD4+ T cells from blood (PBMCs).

In nucleotide form, the sequence is TGTGCCAGCAGCCGGAACAGGGTTGCAAATACGCAGTATTTT. It translates as CASSRNRVANTQYF. The rearranged chain carries TRBV14 and TRBJ2-3; TRBD1 is a possible D gene, resting on 6 matching bases. V sheds 4 bases and J sheds 7 bases, leaving 15 bases between their ends. The germline V gene specifies SGHDN as CDR1 and FVKESK as CDR2. Measured from the cysteine to the phenylalanine, the CDR3 is 14 residues long. Of the read, only the CDR3 DNA is kept; its 42 bases are in frame from base 1.